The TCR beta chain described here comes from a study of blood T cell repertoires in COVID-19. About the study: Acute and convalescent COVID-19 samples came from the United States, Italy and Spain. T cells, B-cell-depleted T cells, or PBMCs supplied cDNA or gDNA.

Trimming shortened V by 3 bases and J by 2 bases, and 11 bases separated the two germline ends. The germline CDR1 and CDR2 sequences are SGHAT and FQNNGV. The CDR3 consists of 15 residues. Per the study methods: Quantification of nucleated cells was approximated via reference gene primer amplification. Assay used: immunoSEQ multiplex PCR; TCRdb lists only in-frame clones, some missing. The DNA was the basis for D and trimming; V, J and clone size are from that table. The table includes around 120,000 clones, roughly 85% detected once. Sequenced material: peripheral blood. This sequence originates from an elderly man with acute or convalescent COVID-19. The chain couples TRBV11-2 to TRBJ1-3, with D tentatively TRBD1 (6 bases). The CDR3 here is CASSLGGGPGNTIYF. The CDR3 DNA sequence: TGTGCCAGCAGCTTGGGAGGGGGACCTGGAAACACCATATATTTT.